This is a list of T cell receptor beta chains from one sample in a study of blood T cell repertoires in COVID-19. Method: immunoSEQ multiplex PCR; TCRdb's copy keeps in-frame clones and lacks some. The sample yields 60,000 to 70,000 clones, approximately 83% seen once. Specimen: peripheral blood. The receptor source for this set is a woman aged 55-75 years with acute or convalescent COVID-19. Both conserved end residues are part of each CDR3. A D gene is named only where the DNA matches it firmly. Some rows mark clone size as missing; the rest say once, few, many or name a class of expanded clone.

d_call: .
v_call: TRBV6-5
j_call: TRBJ1-1
clone_size: .
cdr3_nt: TGTGCCAGCAGGGCGACAGGGAACACTGAAGCTTTCTTT
cdr3_aa: CASRATGNTEAFF

d_call: .
v_call: TRBV7-9
j_call: TRBJ2-7
clone_size: .
cdr3_nt: TGTGCCAGCAGCTTAAGAACTGCTCCCTGGGAGCAGTACTTC
cdr3_aa: CASSLRTAPWEQYF

d_call: .
v_call: TRBV27
j_call: TRBJ2-5
clone_size: .
cdr3_nt: TGTGCCAGCAGTTCATACACACAGGGACCCCAGTACTTC
cdr3_aa: CASSSYTQGPQYF

d_call: TRBD1
v_call: TRBV15
j_call: TRBJ1-3
clone_size: .
cdr3_nt: TGTGCCACCAGCAGACCCCAGGGGGCAAGGGGAAACACCATATATTTT
cdr3_aa: CATSRPQGARGNTIYF

d_call: .
v_call: TRBV5-1
j_call: TRBJ1-1
clone_size: .
cdr3_nt: TGCGCCAGCAGCTTGGACGGGGGAGCAAACACTGAAGCTTTCTTT
cdr3_aa: CASSLDGGANTEAFF

d_call: .
v_call: TRBV12-3/TRBV12-4
j_call: TRBJ2-7
clone_size: once
cdr3_nt: TGTGCCAGCAGTCCCGACAGTTACGAGCAGTACTTC
cdr3_aa: CASSPDSYEQYF

d_call: .
v_call: TRBV14
j_call: TRBJ2-6
clone_size: .
cdr3_nt: TGTGCCAGCAGCCAAGGTCTTCATCGGTCGGGGGCCAACGTCCTGACTTTC
cdr3_aa: CASSQGLHRSGANVLTF

d_call: TRBD1
v_call: TRBV2
j_call: TRBJ2-7
clone_size: few
cdr3_nt: TGTGCCAGTCGACAGGGCTCCTACGAGCAGTACTTC
cdr3_aa: CASRQGSYEQYF

d_call: .
v_call: TRBV2
j_call: TRBJ1-1
clone_size: .
cdr3_nt: TGTGCCACCAAAACCGGGGGGGAATACAGGGAAGCTTTCTTT
cdr3_aa: CATKTGGEYREAFF

d_call: .
v_call: TRBV10-2
j_call: TRBJ1-2
clone_size: .
cdr3_nt: TGCGCCAGCAGTGAGACCCTTCGGCCCCTGACTGATAGCGGCTACACCTTC
cdr3_aa: CASSETLRPLTDSGYTF

d_call: TRBD2
v_call: TRBV5-1
j_call: TRBJ2-1
clone_size: .
cdr3_nt: TGCGCCAGCAGCTTGGCCCCGGGCAGGGAGGGTGAGCAGTTCTTC
cdr3_aa: CASSLAPGREGEQFF

d_call: .
v_call: TRBV6-1
j_call: TRBJ2-1
clone_size: .
cdr3_nt: TGTGCCAGCAGTGAAACGGGAAATACCTACAATGAGCAGTTCTTC
cdr3_aa: CASSETGNTYNEQFF

d_call: .
v_call: TRBV5-4
j_call: TRBJ2-7
clone_size: .
cdr3_nt: TGTGCCAGCAGCAGCTCACAGGGCCTCTCCTACGAGCAGTACTTC
cdr3_aa: CASSSSQGLSYEQYF

d_call: .
v_call: TRBV11-3
j_call: TRBJ2-3
clone_size: .
cdr3_nt: TGTGCCAGCAGCTTAAGGCGGGGTACTACCGGAGATACGCAGTATTTT
cdr3_aa: CASSLRRGTTGDTQYF

d_call: TRBD1
v_call: TRBV6-4
j_call: TRBJ1-2
clone_size: .
cdr3_nt: TGTGCCAGCAGTGACCAGGGGGCTGCGGGGGGCTACACCTTC
cdr3_aa: CASSDQGAAGGYTF

d_call: TRBD1
v_call: TRBV5-6
j_call: TRBJ2-3
clone_size: .
cdr3_nt: TGTGCCAGCAGCATGGACAGGGCAGATACGCAGTATTTT
cdr3_aa: CASSMDRADTQYF

d_call: .
v_call: TRBV6-1
j_call: TRBJ1-3
clone_size: .
cdr3_nt: TGTGCCAGCAGTGAACGGTTTTGGAGGTCCGGAAACACCATATATTTT
cdr3_aa: CASSERFWRSGNTIYF

d_call: .
v_call: TRBV2
j_call: TRBJ1-5
clone_size: .
cdr3_nt: TGTGCCAGCAGTGTGGGGCACTATAGCAATCAGCCCCAGCATTTT
cdr3_aa: CASSVGHYSNQPQHF

d_call: TRBD1
v_call: TRBV9
j_call: TRBJ1-2
clone_size: once
cdr3_nt: TGTGCCAGCAGCGTAGAAACCGGACAGGGCATCTATGGCTACACCTTC
cdr3_aa: CASSVETGQGIYGYTF

d_call: .
v_call: TRBV6-6
j_call: TRBJ1-1
clone_size: .
cdr3_nt: TGTGCCAGCATGAAACAAGAGGGGGTGAGTCAAGCTTTCTTT
cdr3_aa: CASMKQEGVSQAFF

d_call: .
v_call: TRBV11-2
j_call: TRBJ1-5
clone_size: .
cdr3_nt: TGTGCCAGCAGCTTAGGCGGCGGGGATCAGCCCCAGCATTTT
cdr3_aa: CASSLGGGDQPQHF

d_call: TRBD1
v_call: TRBV11-2
j_call: TRBJ1-2
clone_size: .
cdr3_nt: TGTGCCAGCAGCTCAAACAGGGGGGAGGGCTATGGCTACACCTTC
cdr3_aa: CASSSNRGEGYGYTF

d_call: .
v_call: TRBV5-1
j_call: TRBJ1-5
clone_size: .
cdr3_nt: TGCGCCAGCAGCTCCGAGGCGGGGACTCAGCCCCAGCATTTT
cdr3_aa: CASSSEAGTQPQHF

d_call: .
v_call: TRBV6-6
j_call: TRBJ2-5
clone_size: .
cdr3_nt: TGTGCCAGCAGTTACGACTATCTGGAGACCCAGTACTTC
cdr3_aa: CASSYDYLETQYF

d_call: TRBD1
v_call: TRBV3-1/TRBV3-2
j_call: TRBJ1-3
clone_size: .
cdr3_nt: TGTGCCAGCAGCCAAGGCAGGGGGCGAGGAAACACCATATATTTT
cdr3_aa: CASSQGRGRGNTIYF

d_call: .
v_call: TRBV21-1
j_call: TRBJ1-3
clone_size: .
cdr3_nt: TGTGCCAGCAGAAAAAGGCGGGGAAACACCATATATTTT
cdr3_aa: CASRKRRGNTIYF

d_call: .
v_call: TRBV9
j_call: TRBJ1-3
clone_size: .
cdr3_nt: TGTGCCAGCTCTAGCGACGGGTCTGGAAACACCATATATTTT
cdr3_aa: CASSSDGSGNTIYF

d_call: .
v_call: TRBV5-1
j_call: TRBJ1-2
clone_size: .
cdr3_nt: TGCGCCAGCAGCTTGAGCGGAGATAGCTACACCTTC
cdr3_aa: CASSLSGDSYTF